These 28 T cell receptor beta chains share one sample of origin, sequenced in a study of T-cell memory formation after mild COVID-19. MiXCR was run by TCRdb on the 5' RACE reads, yielding one entry per CDR3 protein. Here the sample spans over 450,000 distinct CDR3 sequences, roughly 22% being singletons. Input material: PBMCs or a T cell subset sorted from them (not recorded which). These TCRs come from an adult woman who had mild COVID-19 (a few samples of this study predate the infection). Cell type and time point are not known.

This clonotype was counted once. V gene TRBV6-5 combines with J gene TRBJ2-3; a possible D gene is TRBD1 (5 bases). The CDR3 runs to 13 residues. Germline V gene lookup returns CDR1 MNHEY and CDR2 SVGAGI. Trimming shortened V by 2 bases and J by 4 bases, and 7 bases separated the two germline ends. CDR3 bases: TGTGCCAGCAGTTACGCCAGGGCAGATACGCAGTATTTT. It specifies CASSYARADTQYF.

This chain joins TRBV7-9 and TRBJ1-2; no clear D gene. The CDR3 length is 13 residues. Per germline, CDR1 SEHNR and CDR2 FQNEAQ (reference sequence). V gave up 2 bases and J gave up 8 bases, with 12 bases separating them. The CDR3 nucleotides are TGTGCCAGCAGCTTAAGCAAAAGTCAGGGCTACACCTTC. It yields the protein CASSLSKSQGYTF.

The J gene is TRBJ1-1, the V gene TRBV6-5; the match to TRBD1 covers 9 bases. The germline gives CDR1 MNHEY, CDR2 SVGAGI. CDR3 length: 14 amino acids. J was trimmed by 6 bases and V by 7 bases; bases with no gene match: 9. The CDR3 loop reads CASTPQGASAEAFF. The CDR3 DNA sequence: TGTGCCAGCACCCCACAGGGGGCTAGCGCTGAAGCTTTCTTT.

This chain joins TRBV5-1 and TRBJ2-1; perhaps TRBD1 as D (5 bases). This CDR3 contains 16 residues. Trimming cost V 0 bases and J 4 bases, with 14 bases left between them. Germline CDR1 is SGHRS and CDR2 is YFSETQ. The CDR3 protein is CASSLVSSTEYNEQFF. The DNA of the CDR3 is TGCGCCAGCAGCTTGGTGTCGTCGACAGAATACAATGAGCAGTTCTTC.

This clonotype was recorded once. The chain couples TRBV9 to TRBJ2-1; TRBD2 matches at 11 bases. The length of the CDR3 is 18 residues. The germline V gene encodes CDR1 SGDLS and CDR2 YYNGEE. The V gene end was trimmed by 3 bases and the J gene end by 4 bases; junction bases not matched to a gene: 12. The CDR3 nucleotides are TGTGCCAGCAGCGACCCTAGTGGGACTAGCGGAGGGTACAATGAGCAGTTCTTC. This gives the protein CASSDPSGTSGGYNEQFF.

There are a few counts of this clonotype. V and J are TRBV6-5 and TRBJ2-7; 13 nucleotides agree with TRBD2. CDR1 is MNHEY, CDR2 SVGAGI, per germline. This CDR3 contains 16 residues. V was pared by 5 bases and J by 0 bases, with 4 bases of the junction left unmatched. For the CDR3, the DNA is TGTGCCAGCAGTCCGAGGACTAGCGGGAGCTCCTACGAGCAGTACTTC. Protein sequence: CASSPRTSGSSYEQYF.

This clonotype occurred a few times. The rearrangement uses TRBV24-1 and TRBJ1-2; D gene ambiguous. CDR1 KGHDR and CDR2 SFDVKD come from the germline V gene. The CDR3 runs 14 residues. V was shortened by 2 bases and J by 4 bases, with 10 bases between the two germline ends. The CDR3 region is CATSDSTTPYGYTF. Here the CDR3 DNA reads TGTGCCACCAGTGATTCTACGACGCCCTATGGCTACACCTTC.

The chain recombines TRBV7-9 with TRBJ1-5, with D perhaps TRBD1 (6 bases). The V and J ends lost 0 bases and 11 bases respectively, with 11 bases between them. This CDR3 has 13 amino acids. CDR1 and CDR2 (germline): SEHNR, FQNEAQ (reference sequence). This CDR3 reads CASSLAGGGTQHF. CDR3 nucleotide sequence: TGTGCCAGCAGCTTAGCCGGGGGCGGTACCCAGCATTTT.

The chain is built from TRBV2 and TRBJ2-5; a possible D gene is TRBD2 (6 bases). The ends were cut back, 5 bases at V and 1 base at J, with 17 bases in the middle. Germline V gene data show CDR1 as SNHLY and CDR2 as FYNNEI. CDR3 length equals 16 residues. Here the CDR3 DNA reads TGTGCCAGCAGTTCCGCGAGCGGGCCTCTCCAAGAGACCCAGTACTTC. Amino acids: CASSSASGPLQETQYF.

This clonotype occurred many times. The gene calls are TRBV20-1 and TRBJ2-1; 7 nucleotides agree with TRBD2. This CDR3 has 16 amino acids. V gave up 5 bases and J gave up 8 bases; unmatched junction bases: 18. Germline CDR1 and CDR2: DFQATT and SNEGSKA (reference sequence). In DNA, the CDR3 is TGCAGTGCTCCTCCCCTTGCGGGTCGCGGGAGCGATGAGCAGTTCTTC. This translates into CSAPPLAGRGSDEQFF.

This clonotype was recorded a few times. CDR3 protein: CASSYTRVPTTNEKLFF. Here the CDR3 DNA reads TGTGCCAGCAGTTACACTCGAGTACCGACAACTAATGAAAAACTGTTTTTT. V is TRBV6-2 or TRBV6-3 and J is TRBJ1-4; no definite D call. Germline V gene lookup returns CDR1 MNHEY and CDR2 SVGEGT. Trimming shortened V by 2 bases and J by 0 bases, and 13 bases separated the two germline ends. The CDR3 length is 17 residues.

In this sample, this clonotype turned up a few times. The chain employs TRBV12-3 or TRBV12-4 and TRBJ2-1, with no clear D. The CDR3 sequence is 13 residues long. Trimming stripped 6 bases from V and 12 bases from J, with 18 bases between. The CDR3 sequence is CASSPGPAMTQFF. The DNA of the CDR3 is TGTGCCAGCAGCCCGGGCCCCGCCATGACGCAGTTCTTC.

V and J are TRBV10-3 and TRBJ2-1, with 7 bases identical to TRBD1. V lost 5 bases and J lost 0; bases outside the gene matches: 4. The CDR3 has 15 amino acids. Germline loops: CDR1 ENHRY, CDR2 SYGVKD. The CDR3 DNA reads as TGTGCCATCAGTCGACAGGGCCTCTCCTACAATGAGCAGTTCTTC. This translates into CAISRQGLSYNEQFF.

The chain has TRBV29-1 and TRBJ1-5, with 7 positions matching TRBD1. J was trimmed by 6 bases and V by 7 bases; bases with no gene match: 9. This CDR3 is 13 amino acids long. CDR1 and CDR2 from the germline V gene are SQVTM and ANQGSEA. CDR3 sequence: CSATGLFGQPQHF. The CDR3 DNA follows: TGCAGCGCGACAGGGTTGTTTGGTCAGCCCCAGCATTTT.

A remark on this clonotype: An end of the junction differs from the germline gene, which may be a read error. The V gene is TRBV9, the J gene TRBJ2-5; 9 nucleotides line up with TRBD2. This CDR3 is built from 16 residues. Germline V gives CDR1 SGDLS, CDR2 YYNGEE. CDR3 in DNA: TGTTCCAGCAGTCCTCGTTTAGCGGGGGACCAAGAGACCCAGTACTTC. It encodes CSSSPRLAGDQETQYF.

The chain carries TRBV7-3 and TRBJ2-7, with D maybe TRBD1 (5 bases). Germline CDR1 reads SGHTA; CDR2 reads FQGTGA. The CDR3 is 13 residues long. Deletions cut 5 bases from V and 1 base from J, with 9 bases between. CDR3 sequence: CASSPGISYEQYF. CDR3 nucleotides: TGTGCCAGCAGCCCAGGGATTTCCTACGAGCAGTACTTC. Full variable domain (missing parts from reference TRBV7-3 and TRBJ2-7): GAGVSQTPSNKVTEKGKYVELRCDPISGHTALYWYRQSLGQGPEFLIYFQGTGAADDSGLPNDRFFAVRPEGSVSTLKIQRTERGDSAVYLCASSPGISYEQYFGPGTRLTVT.

This clonotype was counted only a few times. The chain joins TRBV6-5 to TRBJ2-2; D is possibly TRBD1 (6 bases). The CDR3 length is 15 residues. Germline assignment: CDR1 MNHEY and CDR2 SVGAGI. Trimming stripped 2 bases from V and 2 bases from J, with 9 bases between. The CDR3 spells CASSYRGKNTGELFF. DNA for the CDR3: TGTGCCAGCAGTTACAGGGGGAAAAACACCGGGGAGCTGTTTTTT.

This clonotype was recorded many times. The rearrangement uses TRBV6-2 or TRBV6-3 and TRBJ2-1; 12 nucleotides align to TRBD2. Germline V lookup: CDR1 MNHEY, CDR2 SVGEGT. The trim removed 2 bases at V and 2 bases at J, leaving 7 bases unmatched. The CDR3 has 18 residues. This CDR3 reads CASSYDPTSGSAYNEQFF. DNA for the CDR3: TGTGCCAGCAGTTACGACCCGACTAGCGGGAGCGCCTACAATGAGCAGTTCTTC.

This rearrangement joins TRBV7-8 to TRBJ1-1, with D perhaps TRBD1 (6 bases). This CDR3 has 18 residues. Germline V gene lookup returns CDR1 SGHVS and CDR2 FQNEAQ. The V gene lost 1 base and the J gene lost 1 base, with 19 bases spanning the gap. The CDR3 reads CASSLGQGGGGENTEAFF. The CDR3 bases are TGTGCCAGCAGCTTAGGCCAAGGAGGGGGAGGTGAGAACACTGAAGCTTTCTTT.

CDR3 nucleotides: TGTGCCAGCAGTTTAGTCGTGGCAAGTCATGGCTACACCTTC. Amino acids: CASSLVVASHGYTF. This chain connects TRBV12-3 or TRBV12-4 to TRBJ1-2; D remains unclear. V dropped 1 base and J dropped 6 bases, with 12 bases sitting between them. The CDR3 runs to 14 residues.

This clonotype occurred a few times. This rearrangement joins TRBV12-3 or TRBV12-4 to TRBJ2-1, with 13 bases aligning to TRBD2. This CDR3 has 15 residues. Germline trimming cut 7 bases from V and 3 bases from J; bases unmatched to any gene: 3. CDR3 in amino acids: CASTGLAGVYNEQFF. The CDR3 coding sequence is TGTGCCAGCACCGGACTAGCGGGAGTCTACAATGAGCAGTTCTTC.

This clonotype appeared a few times. The chain recombines TRBV4-1 with TRBJ2-3, with D unresolved. Germline V gene data show CDR1 as MGHRA and CDR2 as YSYEKL. The CDR3 has 17 residues. V was pared by 0 bases and J by 7 bases, with 20 bases between. The CDR3 loop reads CASSQDLLQLGMNTQYF. The CDR3 coding sequence is TGCGCCAGCAGCCAAGACCTCCTTCAGTTGGGCATGAATACGCAGTATTTT.

V is TRBV20-1 and J is TRBJ2-7, with D perhaps TRBD1 (6 bases). The CDR3 spans 14 residues. CDR1 and CDR2 from the germline V gene are DFQATT and SNEGSKA (reference sequence). Trimming removed 0 bases at V and 2 bases at J, with 11 bases between. CDR3 loop: CSARDRGSPYEQYF. The CDR3 DNA reads TGCAGTGCTAGAGATAGGGGGAGCCCCTACGAGCAGTACTTC.

This clonotype has more than one count but fewer than ten. V is TRBV5-6 and J is TRBJ1-5, with TRBD1 matching 7 bases. From germline, CDR1 is SGHDT and CDR2 YYEEEE. CDR3 size: 17 residues. V dropped 4 bases and J dropped 5; count of bases not matched to a gene: 15. The CDR3 coding sequence is TGTGCCAGCAGCGTATATGGACAGGCGGGCCCCTATCAGCCCCAGCATTTT. Translating gives CASSVYGQAGPYQPQHF.

The CDR3 bases are TGTGCCAGCAGCGCGGAGCAGGGGGGATCATTACACAACTATGGCTACACCTTC. Its translation is CASSAEQGGSLHNYGYTF. V usage is TRBV9 and J usage is TRBJ1-2, with 7 bases lining up with TRBD1. Per germline, CDR1 SGDLS and CDR2 YYNGEE. Unmatched junction bases numbered 16, after V lost 3 bases and J lost 2 bases. There are 18 residues in the CDR3.

V gene TRBV12-3 or TRBV12-4 combines with J gene TRBJ2-1; TRBD2 aligns across 14 bases. The CDR3 is 15 amino acids. V lost 5 bases, J lost 8 bases, and 5 bases stayed unmatched. This CDR3 reads CASSRTSGGRHEQFF. DNA of the CDR3: TGTGCCAGCAGTCGGACTAGCGGGGGGCGCCATGAGCAGTTCTTC.

V is TRBV29-1 and J is TRBJ2-6; D not certain. Germline-derived CDR1 and CDR2 are SQVTM and ANQGSEA. The CDR3 is made up of 14 amino acids. Trimming took 1 base from V and 1 from J, leaving 5 bases between them. The CDR3 coding sequence is TGCAGCGTTGAAGCTGTGTCTGGGGCCAACGTCCTGACTTTC. It yields the protein CSVEAVSGANVLTF. Filled out from reference TRBV29-1 and TRBJ2-6, the complete variable domain reads SAVISQKPSRDICQRGTSLTIQCQVDSQVTMMFWYRQQPGQSLTLIATANQGSEATYESGFVIDKFPISRPNLTFSTLTVSNMSPEDSSIYLCSVEAVSGANVLTFGAGSRLTVL.

This clonotype was counted many times. The chain combines TRBV29-1 with TRBJ1-2; 7 bases agree with TRBD1. Per the germline V gene, CDR1 is SQVTM and CDR2 is ANQGSEA. The J segment lost 5 bases and the V segment lost 4 bases, leaving 1 base of the junction unmatched. This CDR3 contains 11 residues. DNA for the CDR3: TGCAGCGTTGGACAGGGTTATGGCTACACCTTC. Translating gives CSVGQGYGYTF.